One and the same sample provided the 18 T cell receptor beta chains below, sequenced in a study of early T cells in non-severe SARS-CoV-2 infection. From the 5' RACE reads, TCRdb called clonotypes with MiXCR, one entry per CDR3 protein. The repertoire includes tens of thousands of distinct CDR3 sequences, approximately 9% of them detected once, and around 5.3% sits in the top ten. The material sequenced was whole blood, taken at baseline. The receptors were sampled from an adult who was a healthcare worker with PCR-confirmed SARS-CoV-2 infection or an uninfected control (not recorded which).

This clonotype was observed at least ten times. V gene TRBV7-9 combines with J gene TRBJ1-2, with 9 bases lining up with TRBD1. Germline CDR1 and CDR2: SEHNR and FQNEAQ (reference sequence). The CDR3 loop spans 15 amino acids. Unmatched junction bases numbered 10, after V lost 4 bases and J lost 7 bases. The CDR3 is CASSSTPDRGGGYTF. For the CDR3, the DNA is TGTGCCAGCAGCTCAACCCCGGACAGGGGTGGTGGCTACACCTTC. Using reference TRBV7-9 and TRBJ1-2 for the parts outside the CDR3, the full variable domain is DTGVSQNPRHKITKRGQNVTFRCDPISEHNRLYWYRQTLGQGPEFLTYFQNEAQLEKSRLLSDRFSAERPKGSFSTLEIQRTEQGDSAMYLCASSSTPDRGGGYTFGSGTRLTVV.

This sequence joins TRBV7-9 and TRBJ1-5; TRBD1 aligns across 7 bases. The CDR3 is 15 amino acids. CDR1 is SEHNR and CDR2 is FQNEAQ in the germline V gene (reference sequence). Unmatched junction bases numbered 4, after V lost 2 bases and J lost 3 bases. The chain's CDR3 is CASSLNGQDNQPQHF. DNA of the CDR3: TGTGCCAGCAGCTTAAACGGACAGGACAATCAGCCCCAGCATTTT.

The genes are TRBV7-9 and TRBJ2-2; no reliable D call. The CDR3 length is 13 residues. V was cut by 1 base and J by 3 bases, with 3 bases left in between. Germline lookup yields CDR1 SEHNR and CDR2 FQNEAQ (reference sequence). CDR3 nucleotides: TGTGCCAGCAGCTTAGGCTACACCGGGGAGCTGTTTTTT. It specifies CASSLGYTGELFF.

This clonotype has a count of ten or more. The CDR3 nucleotides are TGTGCCAGCAGCTTACGTGAAAAACTGTTTTTT. Residues: CASSLREKLFF. V is TRBV7-9 and J is TRBJ1-4, with D unresolved. The CDR3 consists of 11 residues. Germline V gives CDR1 SEHNR, CDR2 FQNEAQ (reference sequence). Trimming pared 2 bases from V and 7 bases from J, leaving 2 bases between. The full variable domain, its missing parts supplied by reference TRBV7-9 and TRBJ1-4, is DTGVSQNPRHKITKRGQNVTFRCDPISEHNRLYWYRQTLGQGPEFLTYFQNEAQLEKSRLLSDRFSAERPKGSFSTLEIQRTEQGDSAMYLCASSLREKLFFGSGTQLSVL.

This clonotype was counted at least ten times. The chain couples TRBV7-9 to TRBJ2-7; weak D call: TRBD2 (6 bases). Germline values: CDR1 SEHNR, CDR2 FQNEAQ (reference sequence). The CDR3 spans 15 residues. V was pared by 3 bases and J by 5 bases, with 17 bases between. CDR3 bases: TGTGCCAGCAGCTTCCTGGGCGGAGGGGCGGACGAGCAGTACTTC. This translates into CASSFLGGGADEQYF.

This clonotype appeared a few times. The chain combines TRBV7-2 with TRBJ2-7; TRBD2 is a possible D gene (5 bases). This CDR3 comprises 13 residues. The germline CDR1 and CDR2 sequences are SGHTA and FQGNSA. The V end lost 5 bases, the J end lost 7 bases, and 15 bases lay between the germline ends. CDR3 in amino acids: CASSVTGMLEQYF. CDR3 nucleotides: TGTGCCAGCAGCGTCACCGGGATGTTGGAGCAGTACTTC.

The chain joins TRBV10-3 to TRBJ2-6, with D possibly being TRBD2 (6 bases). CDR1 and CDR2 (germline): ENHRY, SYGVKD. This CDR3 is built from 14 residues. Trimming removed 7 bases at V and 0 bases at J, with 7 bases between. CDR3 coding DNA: TGTGCCATCATGGGGGGCTCTGGGGCCAACGTCCTGACTTTC. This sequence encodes CAIMGGSGANVLTF.

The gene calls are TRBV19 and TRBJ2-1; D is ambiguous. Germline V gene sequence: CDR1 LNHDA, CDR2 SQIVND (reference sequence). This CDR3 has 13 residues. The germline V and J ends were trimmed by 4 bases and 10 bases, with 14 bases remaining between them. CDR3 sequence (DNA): TGTGCCAGTAGTACGTACTCCGGAACGGAGCAGTTCTTC. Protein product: CASSTYSGTEQFF.

As DNA, the CDR3 is TGTGCCCAGGGAGCGGGAGGGCCATTAGATACGCAGTATTTT. This codes for CAQGAGGPLDTQYF. V is TRBV7-8 and J is TRBJ2-3, with TRBD2 identical over 10 bases. The CDR3 consists of 14 residues. Germline-derived CDR1 and CDR2 are SGHVS and FQNEAQ. Trimming cost V 11 bases and J 5 bases; bases outside gene matches: 10.

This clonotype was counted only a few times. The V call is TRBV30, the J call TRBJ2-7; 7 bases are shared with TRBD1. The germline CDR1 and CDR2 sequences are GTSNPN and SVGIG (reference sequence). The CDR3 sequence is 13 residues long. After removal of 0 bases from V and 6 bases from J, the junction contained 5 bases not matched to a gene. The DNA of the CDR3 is TGTGCCTGGAGTGTACAACAGGGGAGCGAGCAGTACTTC. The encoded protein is CAWSVQQGSEQYF.

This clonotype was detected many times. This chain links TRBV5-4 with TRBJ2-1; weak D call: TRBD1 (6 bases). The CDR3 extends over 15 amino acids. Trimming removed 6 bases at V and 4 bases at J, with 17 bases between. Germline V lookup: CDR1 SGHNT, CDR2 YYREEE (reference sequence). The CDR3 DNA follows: TGTGCCAGCACCGAACAGGGAACGAAGTACAATGAGCAGTTCTTC. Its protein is CASTEQGTKYNEQFF.

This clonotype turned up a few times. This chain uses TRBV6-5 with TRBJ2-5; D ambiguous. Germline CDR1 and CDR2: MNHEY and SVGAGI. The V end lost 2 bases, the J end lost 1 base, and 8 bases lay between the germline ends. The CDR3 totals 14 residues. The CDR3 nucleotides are TGTGCCAGCAGTTACCGAGACATCCAAGAGACCCAGTACTTC. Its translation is CASSYRDIQETQYF.

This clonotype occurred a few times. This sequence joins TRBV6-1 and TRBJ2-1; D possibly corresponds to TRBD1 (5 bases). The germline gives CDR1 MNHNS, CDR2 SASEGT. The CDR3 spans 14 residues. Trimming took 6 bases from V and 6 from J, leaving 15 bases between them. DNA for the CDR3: TGTGCCAGCAGAGGACACCTAATCGTCAATGAGCAGTTCTTC. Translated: CASRGHLIVNEQFF.

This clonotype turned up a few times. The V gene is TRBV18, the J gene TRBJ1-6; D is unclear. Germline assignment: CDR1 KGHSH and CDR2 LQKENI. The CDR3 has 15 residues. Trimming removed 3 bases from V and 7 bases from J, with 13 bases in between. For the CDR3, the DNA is TGTGCCAGCTCACCGGAGGATATTGGAAATTCACCCCTCCACTTT. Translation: CASSPEDIGNSPLHF.

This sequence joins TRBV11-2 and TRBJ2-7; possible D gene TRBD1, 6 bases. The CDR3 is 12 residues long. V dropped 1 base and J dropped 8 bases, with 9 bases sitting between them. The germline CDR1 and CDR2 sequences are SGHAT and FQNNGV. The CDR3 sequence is CASSLADRQQYF. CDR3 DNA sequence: TGTGCCAGCAGCTTAGCCGACAGGCAGCAGTACTTC.

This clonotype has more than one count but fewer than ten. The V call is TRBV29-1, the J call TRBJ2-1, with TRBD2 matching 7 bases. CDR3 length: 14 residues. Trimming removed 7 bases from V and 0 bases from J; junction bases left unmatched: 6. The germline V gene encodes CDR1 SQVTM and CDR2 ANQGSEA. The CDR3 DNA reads TGCAGCGCCTATGGGGGGGGCTCCTACAATGAGCAGTTCTTC. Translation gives CSAYGGGSYNEQFF.

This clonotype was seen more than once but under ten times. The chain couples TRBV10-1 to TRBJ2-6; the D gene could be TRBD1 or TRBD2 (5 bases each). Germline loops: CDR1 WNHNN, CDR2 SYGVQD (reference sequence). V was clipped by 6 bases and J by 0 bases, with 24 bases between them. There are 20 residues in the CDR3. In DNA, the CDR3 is TGCGCCAGCAGATCATCCCTAGGGACCCTCAGGTCCTCTGGGGCCAACGTCCTGACTTTC. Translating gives CASRSSLGTLRSSGANVLTF.

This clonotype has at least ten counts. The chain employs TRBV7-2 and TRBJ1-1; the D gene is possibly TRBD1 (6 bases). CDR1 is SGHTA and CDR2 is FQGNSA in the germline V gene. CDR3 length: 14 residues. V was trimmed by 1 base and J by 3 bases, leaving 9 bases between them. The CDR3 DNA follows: TGTGCCAGCAGCTTAGACAGGGTACACACTGAAGCTTTCTTT. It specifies CASSLDRVHTEAFF.